This TCR beta chain originates from a study of blood T cell repertoires in COVID-19. Whole-study context: Sources were T cells, B-cell-depleted T cells, or PBMCs; the material itself was cDNA or gDNA.

The participants were between about 18 and 90 years old and came from under 25 US areas. Cohort 3 recovery required two negative PCRs, clearance, or symptom resolution. Original methodology: Amplification of reference gene primers provided the estimated nucleated cell counts. The method was immunoSEQ multiplex PCR; TCRdb's version includes in-frame clones alone and lacks a portion of them. That table supplies the V and J calls and clone size; D and trimming were determined from the DNA. This table holds approximately 230,000 clones, around 89% found once. The CDR3 is 17 amino acids. Germline loops: CDR1 LNHDA, CDR2 SQIVND (reference sequence). The V and J ends lost 2 bases and 3 bases, in that order; junction bases with no gene match: 12.

This TCR derives from a woman aged 30 to 39 who had recovered from COVID-19. The source material was PBMCs or T cells enriched from blood (not recorded which). The J gene is TRBJ1-1, the V gene TRBV19; 7 bases align to TRBD1. The CDR3 coding sequence is TGTGCCAGTAGTATACCTCAGGGTGGAGGGGGCTACACTGAAGCTTTCTTT. Its translation is CASSIPQGGGGYTEAFF.